This entry is about one T cell receptor (beta chain). Its antigen is not yet known. Qualities for individual bases were not recorded, and no much larger clone is one base off. These data originate in a study of T cell repertoires in cytomegalovirus infection (dated by TCRdb to between 2019 and 2020). Concerning the study at large: Because public TCR beta signatures pointed to carriage of CMV infection together with the matching HLA type, the HLA type of each donor mattered for the analysis. Beyond this particular receptor, the publication reports: The ex vivo response was dominated by HLA-C-restricted CMV-specific TCR beta clonotypes, which also provided the single most frequent clonotype in two of eight donors. In both this cohort and an independent roughly 400-donor cohort, the cumulative frequency of public TCR beta family members distinguished carriers of CMV infection plus the relevant HLA type.

V and J are trimmed by 5 bases and 5 bases, and the gene matches miss 4 bases of the junction. From a lookup of the germline V gene, CDR1 and CDR2 are MDHEN and SYDVKM. The CDR3 runs 14 residues from the cysteine to the phenylalanine. Only the CDR3 portion is preserved as DNA: 42 bases, with reading frame beginning at the first base. These reads were obtained on an Illumina HiSeq 1500. TCRdb reran the public reads through fastp at Q25 and MiXCR, keeping productive beta chains. When rows share a CDR3 protein, they turn into one entry using the most common DNA and genes. The sample table contains around 530,000 distinct CDR3 sequences; only one count was recorded for less than 30% of them. 13% of the sample is in the top ten clones.

The sample consisted of PBMCs. The chain is encoded by TRBV28 joined to TRBJ1-4; 8 central nucleotides agree with TRBD1. The receptor was derived from a human donor in good health (CMV status not recorded). Some clones in this sample may be carry-over from other donors' samples. In nucleotides, the sequence is TGTGCCAGCAGTGCTAGACAGGGGAATGAAAAACTGTTTTTT. This gives the protein CASSARQGNEKLFF.